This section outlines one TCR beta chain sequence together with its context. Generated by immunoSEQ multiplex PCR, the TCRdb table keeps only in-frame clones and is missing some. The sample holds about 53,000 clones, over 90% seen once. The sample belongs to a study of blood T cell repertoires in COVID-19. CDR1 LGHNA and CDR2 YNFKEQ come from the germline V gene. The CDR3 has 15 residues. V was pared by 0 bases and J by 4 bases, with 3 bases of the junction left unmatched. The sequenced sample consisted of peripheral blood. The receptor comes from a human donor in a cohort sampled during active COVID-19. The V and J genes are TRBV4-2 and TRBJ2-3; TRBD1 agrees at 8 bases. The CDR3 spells CASSQEPQGADTQYF. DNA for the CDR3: TGTGCCAGCAGCCAAGAGCCACAGGGGGCAGATACGCAGTATTTT.